This T cell receptor (beta chain) was identified during a study of blood T cell repertoires in COVID-19. Looking at the study overall: Sources were T cells, B-cell-depleted T cells, or PBMCs; the material itself was cDNA or gDNA.

Libraries were prepared by immunoSEQ multiplex PCR; TCRdb keeps only in-frame clonotypes and omits some of them. Among some 300,000 clones, approximately 88% were seen once, and the ten largest hold more than 6.5%. CDR1 is SGDLS, CDR2 YYNGEE, per germline. V dropped 0 bases and J dropped 7 bases, with 16 bases sitting between them. This CDR3 is built from 15 residues. Sequences were obtained from peripheral blood. The chain combines TRBV9 with TRBJ1-2; tentative D call: TRBD1 (5 bases). The clonotype was recovered from a woman aged 25 to 45 who had recovered from COVID-19. The CDR3 protein is CASSVVERGGRGYTF. CDR3 DNA: TGTGCCAGCAGCGTAGTTGAGCGGGGGGGACGTGGCTACACCTTC.